These 20 T cell receptor beta chains were all obtained from the same sample, sequenced in a study of Graves' ophthalmopathy and Graves' hyperthyroidism. From RNA, the CDR3 regions of TCR beta chains were amplified and sequenced. RT-PCR in the first round used HTBI primers; a second-round multiplex PCR followed. TCRdb re-called the multiplex PCR reads with MiXCR, one entry per CDR3 protein. The table records around 340,000 distinct CDR3 sequences, roughly a sixth of them present only once. Sequencing was performed on peripheral blood. Receptors were obtained from an adult man with Graves' ophthalmopathy.

This clonotype occurred many times. The V gene is TRBV20-1, the J gene TRBJ2-5; a possible D gene is TRBD2 (5 bases). Germline V gene lookup returns CDR1 DFQATT and CDR2 SNEGSKA (reference sequence). This CDR3 region has 14 residues. V was cut by 3 bases and J by 3 bases, with 14 bases left in between. CDR3 sequence: CSASHREREETQYF. The CDR3 DNA follows: TGCAGTGCTAGTCACCGGGAACGCGAAGAGACCCAGTACTTC.

Ten or more counts support this clonotype. In DNA form, the CDR3 reads TGTGCCATCAGTACCCCAGGGGGCAGTGAGACCCAGTACTTC. Translating it yields CAISTPGGSETQYF. This chain joins TRBV10-3 and TRBJ2-5; 8 positions agree with TRBD1. The CDR3 loop spans 14 amino acids. Germline CDR1 is ENHRY and CDR2 is SYGVKD. The ends lost 5 bases at V and 5 bases at J; junction bases unmatched: 7.

Many counts were recorded for this clonotype. The V call is TRBV7-8, the J call TRBJ2-2; D is possibly TRBD1 or TRBD2 (5 bases each). V dropped 5 bases and J dropped 5 bases, with 12 bases sitting between them. The CDR3 spans 14 residues. From germline, CDR1 is SGHVS and CDR2 FQNEAQ. As DNA, the CDR3 is TGTGCCAGCAGCCAGGGACGTAAAACCGGGGAGCTGTTTTTT. Its protein product is CASSQGRKTGELFF. Full variable domain (remainder filled in from reference TRBV7-8 and TRBJ2-2): GAGVSQSPRYKVAKRGQDVALRCDPISGHVSLFWYQQALGQGPEFLTYFQNEAQLDKSGLPSDRFFAERPEGSVSTLKIQRTQQEDSAVYLCASSQGRKTGELFFGEGSRLTVL.

This clonotype showed up many times. This chain joins TRBV24-1 and TRBJ2-5, with D possibly TRBD1 on 6 matching bases. The germline V and J ends were trimmed by 5 bases and 3 bases, with 21 bases remaining between them. This CDR3 comprises 17 residues. Germline CDR1 and CDR2: KGHDR and SFDVKD. CDR3 sequence: CATSGLAGQGFEETQYF. The CDR3 DNA is TGTGCCACCAGTGGCCTAGCCGGGCAGGGGTTCGAAGAGACCCAGTACTTC.

This clonotype occurred many times. The chain couples TRBV10-3 to TRBJ2-5; 7 bases align to TRBD1. This CDR3 is built from 14 residues. V lost 6 bases to trimming and J lost 1 base; unmatched junction nucleotides: 5. CDR1 ENHRY and CDR2 SYGVKD come from the germline V gene. The CDR3 protein is CAISERTGQETQYF. The CDR3 region has the DNA TGTGCCATCAGCGAACGGACAGGCCAAGAGACCCAGTACTTC.

This clonotype was detected many times. The CDR3 here is CASMMGLAEYEQYF. CDR3 in DNA: TGTGCCAGCATGATGGGGCTAGCTGAATACGAGCAGTACTTC. J is TRBJ2-7 and V is TRBV7-9; D possibly matches TRBD1 or TRBD2 (5 bases each). Germline V gene data show CDR1 as SEHNR and CDR2 as FQNEAQ (reference sequence). Trimming removed 7 bases at V and 4 bases at J, with 17 bases between. The CDR3 has 14 amino acids.

This clonotype has a count of ten or more. The V call is TRBV4-1, the J call TRBJ1-6, with D tentatively TRBD1 (5 bases). The CDR3 has 16 residues. Germline V gene data show CDR1 as MGHRA and CDR2 as YSYEKL. V lost 0 bases and J 8 bases, leaving 14 bases between the germline ends. DNA for the CDR3: TGCGCCAGCAGCCAAGAACAGGTTGACATGGATTCACCCCTCCACTTT. Translating it yields CASSQEQVDMDSPLHF.

This clonotype was detected many times. The rearrangement joins TRBV6-6 to TRBJ2-2; 9 nucleotides match TRBD1. The CDR3 sequence is 15 residues long. Germline CDR1 is MNHNY and CDR2 is SVGAGI (reference sequence). Unmatched junction bases numbered 7, after V lost 6 bases and J lost 5 bases. The CDR3 DNA reads as TGTGCCAGCAGCCTACAGGGGGCGCGTACCGGGGAGCTGTTTTTT. This gives the protein CASSLQGARTGELFF.

In this sample, this clonotype turned up a few times. The chain recombines TRBV3-1 with TRBJ1-2; D might be TRBD1 (5 bases). CDR3 length: 15 residues. The V end lost 3 bases, the J end lost 1 base, and 12 bases lay between the germline ends. The germline gives CDR1 LGHDT, CDR2 YNNKEL (reference sequence). The CDR3 DNA reads as TGTGCCAGCAGCCACCCTTCGAGGGGTAACTATGGCTACACCTTC. This gives the protein CASSHPSRGNYGYTF.

The gene calls are TRBV6-2 or TRBV6-3 and TRBJ2-2; D might be TRBD1 or TRBD2, each matching 5 bases. Germline V gene sequence: CDR1 MNHEY, CDR2 SVGEGT. V shed 0 bases and J shed 4 bases, with 9 bases lying between them. The CDR3 runs to 15 residues. CDR3 nucleotides: TGTGCCAGCAGTTACTCGGGGGTCCGCACCGGGGAGCTGTTTTTT. Amino acids: CASSYSGVRTGELFF.

The chain uses TRBV11-2 and TRBJ1-5; tentatively, D is TRBD1 (5 bases). The CDR3 length is 16 residues. The germline CDR1 and CDR2 sequences are SGHAT and FQNNGV. V was trimmed by 5 bases and J by 2 bases, leaving 16 bases between them. The DNA of the CDR3 is TGTGCCAGCAGCCTCCTCGGGGACCCTGGCAATCAGCCCCAGCATTTT. Protein: CASSLLGDPGNQPQHF. Based on the CDR3 plus reference TRBV11-2 and TRBJ1-5, the full variable domain is EAGVAQSPRYKIIEKRQSVAFWCNPISGHATLYWYQQILGQGPKLLIQFQNNGVVDDSQLPKDRFSAERLKGVDSTLKIQPAKLEDSAVYLCASSLLGDPGNQPQHFGDGTRLSIL.

The chain joins TRBV15 to TRBJ1-1, with D maybe TRBD1 (5 bases). Germline V gene data show CDR1 as LNHNV and CDR2 as YYDKDF (reference sequence). V lost 3 bases to trimming and J lost 2 bases, with 13 bases between them. CDR3 length equals 15 residues. CDR3 DNA: TGTGCCACCAGCAGGCCGAGCGGGGACAACACTGAAGCTTTCTTT. Amino acids: CATSRPSGDNTEAFF. The full variable domain, its missing parts supplied by reference TRBV15 and TRBJ1-1, is DAMVIQNPRYQVTQFGKPVTLSCSQTLNHNVMYWYQQKSSQAPKLLFHYYDKDFNNEADTPDNFQSRRPNTSFCFLDIRSPGLGDTAMYLCATSRPSGDNTEAFFGQGTRLTVV.

This clonotype was seen ten or more times. The rearrangement uses TRBV7-9 and TRBJ1-2; D is unclear. Germline CDR1 SEHNR, CDR2 FQNEAQ (reference sequence). V was trimmed by 2 bases and J by 11 bases, leaving 18 bases between them. The CDR3 loop spans 14 amino acids. The DNA of the CDR3 is TGTGCCAGCAGCTTATCGCCCTCTTCAGGAGGATACACCTTC. This translates into CASSLSPSSGGYTF. The full variable domain, with the rest looked up from reference TRBV7-9 and TRBJ1-2, is DTGVSQNPRHKITKRGQNVTFRCDPISEHNRLYWYRQTLGQGPEFLTYFQNEAQLEKSRLLSDRFSAERPKGSFSTLEIQRTEQGDSAMYLCASSLSPSSGGYTFGSGTRLTVV.

This clonotype was seen ten or more times. V usage is TRBV7-3 and J usage is TRBJ1-2; tentatively, D is TRBD1 (6 bases). Germline CDR1 reads SGHTA; CDR2 reads FQGTGA. Trimming took 1 base from V and 3 from J, leaving 12 bases between them. The CDR3 is 15 residues long. The CDR3 is CASSLMSRGDYGYTF. In DNA form, the CDR3 reads TGTGCCAGCAGCTTAATGTCCAGGGGTGACTATGGCTACACCTTC.

The chain is built from TRBV29-1 and TRBJ2-5; TRBD2 aligns across 7 bases. Losses at the gene ends were 4 bases for V and 5 bases for J; bases not matched to a gene: 10. This CDR3 region has 14 residues. CDR1 is SQVTM and CDR2 is ANQGSEA in the germline V gene. As DNA, the CDR3 is TGCAGCGTTGGTCGGGGGGAAGGGTGGGAGACCCAGTACTTC. Its translation: CSVGRGEGWETQYF.

The chain couples TRBV5-1 to TRBJ1-5; weak D call: TRBD1 (5 bases). Germline V gene data show CDR1 as SGHRS and CDR2 as YFSETQ. The V end was cut by 4 bases, the J end by 5 bases, with 13 bases between. The CDR3 sequence is 14 residues long. CDR3 in amino acids: CASSEGTEDQPQHF. The CDR3 nucleotides are TGCGCCAGCAGCGAAGGGACGGAGGATCAGCCCCAGCATTTT.

V usage is TRBV7-2 and J usage is TRBJ2-5; D gene uncertain. This CDR3 has 12 residues. Germline V lookup: CDR1 SGHTA, CDR2 FQGNSA. Trimming pared 2 bases from V and 6 bases from J, leaving 7 bases between. The CDR3 loop reads CASSLSVQTQYF. As DNA, the CDR3 is TGTGCCAGCAGCTTATCAGTCCAGACCCAGTACTTC.

The V and J genes are TRBV2 and TRBJ1-3; D ambiguous. This CDR3 region has 12 residues. Trimming shortened V by 2 bases and J by 4 bases, and 3 bases separated the two germline ends. CDR1 SNHLY and CDR2 FYNNEI come from the germline V gene. CDR3 sequence reads: CASSETGNTIYF. The CDR3 nucleotides are TGTGCCAGCAGTGAAACCGGAAACACCATATATTTT.

Ten or more counts support this clonotype. The chain recombines TRBV6-1 with TRBJ1-2, with no clear D. CDR3 size: 14 residues. CDR1 and CDR2 from the germline V gene are MNHNS and SASEGT. The V end lost 5 bases, the J end lost 0 bases, and 10 bases lay between the germline ends. DNA for the CDR3: TGTGCCAGCAGTCAGTCAGGACCTAACTATGGCTACACCTTC. This codes for CASSQSGPNYGYTF.

There are a few counts of this clonotype. The chain couples TRBV30 to TRBJ2-4; the match to TRBD1 covers 10 bases. The germline CDR1 and CDR2 sequences are GTSNPN and SVGIG (reference sequence). This CDR3 comprises 15 residues. V was pared by 1 base and J by 8 bases, with 8 bases of the junction left unmatched. The CDR3 DNA reads TGTGCCTGGAGTGGACGACAGGGGGCGGATGACATTCAGTACTTC. Protein product: CAWSGRQGADDIQYF.